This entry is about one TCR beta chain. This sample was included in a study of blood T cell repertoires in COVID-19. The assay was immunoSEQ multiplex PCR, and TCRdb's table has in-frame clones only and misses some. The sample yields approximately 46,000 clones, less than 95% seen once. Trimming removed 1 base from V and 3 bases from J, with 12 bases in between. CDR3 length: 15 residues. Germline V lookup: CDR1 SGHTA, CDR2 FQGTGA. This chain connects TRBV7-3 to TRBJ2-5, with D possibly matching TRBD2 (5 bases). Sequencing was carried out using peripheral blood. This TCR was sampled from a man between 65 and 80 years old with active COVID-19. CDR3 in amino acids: CASSLSNGIEETQYF. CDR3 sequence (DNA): TGTGCCAGCAGCTTAAGTAACGGGATCGAAGAGACCCAGTACTTC.